This T cell receptor beta chain appears in the sequencing data of a study of CD8 T cells in Susac syndrome. CDR1 and CDR2 from the germline V gene are SGHDT and YYEEEE. This CDR3 is 14 amino acids long. The V end lost 4 bases, the J end lost 5 bases, and 15 bases lay between the germline ends. The RNA, roughly 0.45 to 1 ug, was put through reverse transcription using random hexamers. In TCRdb, the immunoSEQ multiplex PCR reads were re-called with MiXCR into one record per CDR3 protein. Among 100,000 to 150,000 distinct CDR3 sequences listed, about 95% were seen once. This TCR was recovered from a human donor in good health. Sequenced input: CD4+ T cells from PBMCs. J is TRBJ2-5 and V is TRBV5-6; D gene ambiguous. Written as DNA, the CDR3 is TGTGCCAGCAGCGGGTCAAGTAATCAGGAGACCCAGTACTTC. The encoded protein is CASSGSSNQETQYF.